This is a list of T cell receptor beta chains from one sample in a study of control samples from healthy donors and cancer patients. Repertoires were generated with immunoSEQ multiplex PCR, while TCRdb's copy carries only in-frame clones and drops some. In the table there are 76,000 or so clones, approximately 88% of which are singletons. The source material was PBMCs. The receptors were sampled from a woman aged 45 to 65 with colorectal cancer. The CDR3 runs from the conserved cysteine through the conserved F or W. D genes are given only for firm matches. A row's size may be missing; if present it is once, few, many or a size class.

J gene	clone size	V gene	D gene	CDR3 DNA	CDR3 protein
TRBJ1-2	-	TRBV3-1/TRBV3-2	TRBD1	TGTGCCAGCAGCCAAGATGGACAGGGGGTTTATGGCTACACCTTC	CASSQDGQGVYGYTF
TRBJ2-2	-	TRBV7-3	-	TGTGCCAGCAGCCACACAGGGGGAGGGACCGGGGAGCTGTTTTTT	CASSHTGGGTGELFF
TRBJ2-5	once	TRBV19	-	TGTGCCAGTAGTTCGGGCTACGCGGTGGCAGAGACCCAGTACTTC	CASSSGYAVAETQYF
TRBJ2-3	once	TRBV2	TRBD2	TGTGCCAGCAGTGGCGGGGGGGATAGGCAGTATTTT	CASSGGGDRQYF
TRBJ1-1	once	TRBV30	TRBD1	TGTGCCTGTAACAGGGGAGGTGTCACTGAAGCTTTCTTT	CACNRGGVTEAFF
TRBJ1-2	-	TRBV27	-	TGTGCCAGCAGAAAGGGGGGAGGCTACACCTTC	CASRKGGGYTF
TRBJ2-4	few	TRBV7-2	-	TGTGCCAGCAGCTTATTTAGCGGTCCGGGGAACATTCAGTACTTC	CASSLFSGPGNIQYF
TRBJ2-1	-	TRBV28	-	TGTGCCAGCAGTATTGGCACCTACAATGAGCAGTTCTTC	CASSIGTYNEQFF
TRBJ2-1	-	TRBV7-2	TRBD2	TGTGCCAGCAGCTCACTAGCGGGGGGGCGGGAGCAGTTCTTC	CASSSLAGGREQFF
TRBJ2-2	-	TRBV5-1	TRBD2	TGCGCCAGCAGCGACGGGGGGACCACCGGGGAGCTGTTTTTT	CASSDGGTTGELFF
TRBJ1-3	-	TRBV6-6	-	TGTGCCAGCAATATGGGAGGTAATGGTGGAAACACCATATATTTT	CASNMGGNGGNTIYF
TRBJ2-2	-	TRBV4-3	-	TGCGCCAGCAGCCATTCACCCCCCAGGGGGGGGATCAGAAACACCGGGGAGCTGTTTTTT	CASSHSPPRGGIRNTGELFF
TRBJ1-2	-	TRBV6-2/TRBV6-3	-	TGTGCCAGCAGTTCACGGGGATTTCGACAGAGGAGTAACTATGGCTACACCTTC	CASSSRGFRQRSNYGYTF
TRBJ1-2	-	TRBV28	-	TGTGCCAGCAGCACGAGACAGAGTTACTATGGCTACACCTTC	CASSTRQSYYGYTF
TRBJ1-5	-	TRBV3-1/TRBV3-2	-	TGTGCCAGCAGCCAAGATCGGGGGGTAAAACAGCCCCAGCATTTT	CASSQDRGVKQPQHF
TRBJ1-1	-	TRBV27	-	TGTGCCAGCAGTTTAAATGGGGGGAGGAACACTGAAGCTTTCTTT	CASSLNGGRNTEAFF
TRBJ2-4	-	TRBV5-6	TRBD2	TGTGCCAGCAGCAGAGCGGGGCTGGGCAAAAACATTCAGTACTTC	CASSRAGLGKNIQYF
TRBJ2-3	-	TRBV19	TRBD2	TGTGCCAGTAGTCTGAGACTAGCGGGTGACACAGATACGCAGTATTTT	CASSLRLAGDTDTQYF
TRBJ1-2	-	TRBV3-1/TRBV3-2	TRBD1	TGTGCCAGCAGCCAAGCAGGGGGCGGTGGCTACACCTTC	CASSQAGGGGYTF
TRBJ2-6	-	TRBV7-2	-	TGTGCCAGCAGCCCGACAGGAGCCACCTCTGGGGCCAACGTCCTGACTTTC	CASSPTGATSGANVLTF
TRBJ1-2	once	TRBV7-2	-	TGTGCCAGCAGCTTTAGTGACACCTTTAACTATGGCTACACCTTC	CASSFSDTFNYGYTF
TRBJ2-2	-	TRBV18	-	TGTGCCAGCTCACCTCCAGAGACCGGGGAGCTGTTTTTT	CASSPPETGELFF
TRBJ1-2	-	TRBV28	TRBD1	TGTGCCAGCAGTAGGGGACAGGAGCATGGCTACACCTTC	CASSRGQEHGYTF
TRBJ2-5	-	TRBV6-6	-	TGTGCCAGCAGTTACGGGGAGACCCAGTACTTC	CASSYGETQYF
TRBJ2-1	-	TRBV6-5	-	TGTGCCGGGGCTAACACGGCCTCCTACAATGAGCAGTTCTTC	CAGANTASYNEQFF
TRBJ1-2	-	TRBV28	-	TGTGCCAGCAGTTTCATCGGGGTTGGCTACACCTTC	CASSFIGVGYTF
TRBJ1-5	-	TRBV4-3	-	TGCGCCAGCAGCCAAGATCTCAGTCAGCCCCAGCATTTT	CASSQDLSQPQHF
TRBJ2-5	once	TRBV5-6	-	TGTGCCAGCAGCTTGAGACTGGGGGAGACCCAGTACTTC	CASSLRLGETQYF